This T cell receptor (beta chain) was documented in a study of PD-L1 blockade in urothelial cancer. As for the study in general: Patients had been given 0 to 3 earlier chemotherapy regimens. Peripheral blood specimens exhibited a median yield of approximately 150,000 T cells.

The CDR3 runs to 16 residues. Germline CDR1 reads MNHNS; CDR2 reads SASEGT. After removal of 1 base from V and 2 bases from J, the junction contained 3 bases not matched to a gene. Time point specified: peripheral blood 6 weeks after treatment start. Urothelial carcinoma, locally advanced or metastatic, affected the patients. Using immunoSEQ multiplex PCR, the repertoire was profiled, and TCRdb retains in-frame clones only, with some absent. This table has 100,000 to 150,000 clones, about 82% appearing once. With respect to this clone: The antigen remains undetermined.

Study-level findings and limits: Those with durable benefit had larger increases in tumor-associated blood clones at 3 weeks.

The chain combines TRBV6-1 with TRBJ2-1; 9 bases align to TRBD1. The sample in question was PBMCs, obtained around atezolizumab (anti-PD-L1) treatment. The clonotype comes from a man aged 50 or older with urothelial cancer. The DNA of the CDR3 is TGTGCCAGCAGTGAAGGACAGGGGGTAGCCTACAATGAGCAGTTCTTC. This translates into CASSEGQGVAYNEQFF.